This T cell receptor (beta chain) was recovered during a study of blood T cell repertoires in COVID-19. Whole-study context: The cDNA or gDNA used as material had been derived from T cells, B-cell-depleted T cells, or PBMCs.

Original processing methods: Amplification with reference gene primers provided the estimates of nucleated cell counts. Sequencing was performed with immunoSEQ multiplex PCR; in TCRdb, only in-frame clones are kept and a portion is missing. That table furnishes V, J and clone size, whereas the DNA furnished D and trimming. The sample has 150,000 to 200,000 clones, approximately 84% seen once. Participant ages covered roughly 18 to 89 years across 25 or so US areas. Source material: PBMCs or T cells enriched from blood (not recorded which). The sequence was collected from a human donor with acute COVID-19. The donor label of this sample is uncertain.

DNA of the CDR3: TGTGCCAGCAGCCCTCGCGGGGGGCTAACCTACGAGCAGTACTTC. The encoded protein is CASSPRGGLTYEQYF. The chain couples TRBV7-4 to TRBJ2-7; 8 bases match TRBD2. J gave up 2 bases and V 5 bases, and 8 bases lay outside the gene matches. From germline, CDR1 is SGHVT and CDR2 SQSDAQ. This CDR3 has 15 residues. The full variable domain, completed using reference TRBV7-4 and TRBJ2-7, is GAGVSQSPRYKVAKRGRDVALRCDSISGHVTLYWYRQTLGQGSEVLTYSQSDAQRDKSGRPSGRFSAERPERSVSTLKIQRTEQGDSAVYLCASSPRGGLTYEQYFGPGTRLTVT.